The 5 T cell receptor beta chains in this list originate from one sample, sequenced in a study of T cell responses to AZD1222 COVID-19 vaccine. Libraries were prepared by immunoSEQ multiplex PCR; TCRdb keeps only in-frame clonotypes and omits some of them. The table lists 100,000 to 150,000 clones, about nine tenths of them singletons. This specimen consisted of peripheral blood, obtained on day 0 of AZD1222 vaccination. Every receptor here comes from an adult in good health.

CDR3 amino acids: CASTSFREDGYTF. The CDR3 DNA is TGTGCCAGCACCTCTTTCCGAGAGGATGGCTACACCTTC. The chain couples TRBV7-9 to TRBJ1-2, with D uncertain. Germline CDR1 is SEHNR and CDR2 is FQNEAQ (reference sequence). CDR3 length: 13 residues. V was clipped by 7 bases and J by 6 bases, with 15 bases between them.

The gene calls are TRBV28 and TRBJ1-5; D is ambiguous. V lost 3 bases, J lost 4 bases, and 7 bases lay in between. Germline CDR1 reads MDHEN; CDR2 reads SYDVKM. The CDR3 spans 13 residues. The CDR3 spells CASSLTGNQPQHF. As DNA, the CDR3 is TGTGCCAGCAGTTTGACGGGGAATCAGCCCCAGCATTTT. The full variable domain, with the rest looked up from reference TRBV28 and TRBJ1-5, is DVKVTQSSRYLVKRTGEKVFLECVQDMDHENMFWYRQDPGLGLRLIYFSYDVKMKEKGDIPEGYSVSREKKERFSLILESASTNQTSMYLCASSLTGNQPQHFGDGTRLSIL.

Here the CDR3 reads CASSPWTGMNTGELFF. The CDR3 DNA is TGTGCCAGCAGTCCCTGGACAGGAATGAACACCGGGGAGCTGTTTTTT. This sequence joins TRBV28 and TRBJ2-2, with 7 bases fitting TRBD1. The germline V gene has CDR1 MDHEN and CDR2 SYDVKM. The CDR3 contains 16 residues. After removal of 5 bases from V and 1 base from J, the junction contained 7 bases not matched to a gene.

The gene calls are TRBV20-1 and TRBJ1-2; D gene uncertain. The CDR3 extends over 11 amino acids. V dropped 2 bases and J dropped 5 bases, with 6 bases sitting between them. Germline loops: CDR1 DFQATT, CDR2 SNEGSKA (reference sequence). The DNA of the CDR3 is TGCAGTGCTAGAATCTCTTATGGCTACACCTTC. Translation gives CSARISYGYTF.

The chain employs TRBV28 and TRBJ2-5; 10 positions agree with TRBD1. There are 16 residues in the CDR3. Germline V lookup: CDR1 MDHEN, CDR2 SYDVKM. With 5 bases clipped from V and 5 bases from J, the junction kept 11 bases outside the gene matches. In nucleotides, the CDR3 is TGTGCCAGCAGTGCGTCCGGGACAGGGGCTCGTGAGACCCAGTACTTC. The encoded protein is CASSASGTGARETQYF.